This TCR beta chain is drawn from a study of CD8+ T cells in alopecia areata. Germline V gives CDR1 SEHNR, CDR2 FQNEAQ (reference sequence). Trimming left V 0 bases short and J 5 bases short, with 6 bases between. This CDR3 contains 13 residues. PBMC-derived CD4+ and CD8+ T cells were sorted. Reverse transcribed after extraction, RNA yielded cDNA as the sequencing template. Profiling relied on immunoSEQ multiplex PCR, and the TCRdb table lists in-frame clones only, not all of them. The sample holds about 34,000 clones, roughly 50% seen once. Sequencing was carried out using NKG2D-high CD8+ T cells sorted from blood. V is TRBV7-9 and J is TRBJ2-3, with D hard to call. This TCR was sampled from a human donor with alopecia areata. The CDR3 sequence is CASSLAIEDTQYF. CDR3 sequence (DNA): TGTGCCAGCAGCTTAGCGATCGAAGATACGCAGTATTTT.